This T cell receptor (beta chain) appears in the sequencing data of a study of T cells after yellow fever vaccination. Study context: It was SMART-Seq v4 Ultra Low Input that prepared the fractions with low cell numbers.

TCRdb ran MiXCR on the 5' RACE reads and lists one entry per CDR3 protein. The sample lists about 320,000 distinct CDR3 sequences; around 6.8% were seen once. The V and J ends lost 5 bases and 6 bases, in that order; junction bases with no gene match: 6. CDR1 SGHRS and CDR2 YFSETQ come from the germline V gene. CDR3 length equals 14 residues. This clonotype was found a few times. Its antigen is unidentified. General study points: Abundant clonotypes from the bulk population could have been carried over as contaminants into FACS-sorted repertoires.

This receptor was identified in a man younger than 35 who received the YFV17D yellow fever vaccine. Sample: PBMCs, taken about 49 days after the first yellow fever vaccination. The chain joins TRBV5-1 to TRBJ2-7, with 12 nucleotides matching TRBD2. The CDR3 loop reads CASSYTSGGSEQYF. The DNA for the CDR3 is TGCGCCAGCAGTTACACTAGCGGGGGGTCCGAGCAGTACTTC.